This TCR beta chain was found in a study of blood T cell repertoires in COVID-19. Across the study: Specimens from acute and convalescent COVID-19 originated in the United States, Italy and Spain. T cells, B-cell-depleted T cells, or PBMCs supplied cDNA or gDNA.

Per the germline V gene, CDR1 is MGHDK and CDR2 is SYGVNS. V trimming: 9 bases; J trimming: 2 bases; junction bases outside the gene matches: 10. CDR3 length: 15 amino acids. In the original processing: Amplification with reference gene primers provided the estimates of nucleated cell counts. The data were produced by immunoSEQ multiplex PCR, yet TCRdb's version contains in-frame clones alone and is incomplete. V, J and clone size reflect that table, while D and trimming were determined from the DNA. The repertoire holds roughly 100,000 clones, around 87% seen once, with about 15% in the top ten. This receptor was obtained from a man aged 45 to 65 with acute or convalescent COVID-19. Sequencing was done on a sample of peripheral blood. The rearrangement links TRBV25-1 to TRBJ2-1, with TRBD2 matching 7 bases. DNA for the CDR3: TGTGCCAGGGGGGGGTTAGGCGGCCCCTACAATGAGCAGTTCTTC. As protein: CARGGLGGPYNEQFF. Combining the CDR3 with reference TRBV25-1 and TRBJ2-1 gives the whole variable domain EADIYQTPRYLVIGTGKKITLECSQTMGHDKMYWYQQDPGMELHLIHYSYGVNSTEKGDLSSESTVSRIRTEHFPLTLESARPSHTSQYLCARGGLGGPYNEQFFGPGTRLTVL.